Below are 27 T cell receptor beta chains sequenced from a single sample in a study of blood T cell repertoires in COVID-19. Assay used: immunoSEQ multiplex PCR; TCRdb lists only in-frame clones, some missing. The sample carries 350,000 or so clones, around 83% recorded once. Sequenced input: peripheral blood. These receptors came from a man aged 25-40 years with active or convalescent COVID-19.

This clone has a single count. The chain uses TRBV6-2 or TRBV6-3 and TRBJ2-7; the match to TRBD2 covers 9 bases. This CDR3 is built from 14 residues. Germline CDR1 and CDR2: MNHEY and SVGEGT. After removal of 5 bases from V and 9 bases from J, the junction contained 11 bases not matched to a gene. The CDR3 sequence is CASSQRLAELGQYF. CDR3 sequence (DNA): TGTGCCAGCAGTCAACGACTAGCGGAGCTGGGGCAGTACTTC.

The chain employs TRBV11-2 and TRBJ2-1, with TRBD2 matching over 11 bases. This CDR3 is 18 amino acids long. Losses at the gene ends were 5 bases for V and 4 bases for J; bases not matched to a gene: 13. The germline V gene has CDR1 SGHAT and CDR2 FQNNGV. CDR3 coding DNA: TGTGCCAGCAGCCCAAATTTCGGTCTAGCGGGGGGATACAATGAGCAGTTCTTC. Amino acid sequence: CASSPNFGLAGGYNEQFF.

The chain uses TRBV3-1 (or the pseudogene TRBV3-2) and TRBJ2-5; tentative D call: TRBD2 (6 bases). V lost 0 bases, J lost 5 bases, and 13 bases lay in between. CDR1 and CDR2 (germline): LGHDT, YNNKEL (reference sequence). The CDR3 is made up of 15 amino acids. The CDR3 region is CASSQELVGGETQYF. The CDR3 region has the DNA TGTGCCAGCAGCCAAGAGTTGGTTGGGGGGGAGACCCAGTACTTC.

DNA of the CDR3: TGTGCCAGCTCACTCAAAGACAGGGCAAGCTCCTATAATTCACCCCTCCACTTT. This gives the protein CASSLKDRASSYNSPLHF. The chain is built from TRBV18 and TRBJ1-6, with 7 bases aligning to TRBD1. Germline V lookup: CDR1 KGHSH, CDR2 LQKENI. The CDR3 loop spans 18 amino acids. V dropped 4 bases and J dropped 0; count of bases not matched to a gene: 9.

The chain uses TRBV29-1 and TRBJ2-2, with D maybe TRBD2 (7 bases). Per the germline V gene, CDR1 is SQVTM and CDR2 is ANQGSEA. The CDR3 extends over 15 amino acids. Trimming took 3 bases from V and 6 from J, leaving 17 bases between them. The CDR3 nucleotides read TGCAGCGTTGATATCTCGGGGGCGGGGGCCGGGGAGCTGTTTTTT. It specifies CSVDISGAGAGELFF.

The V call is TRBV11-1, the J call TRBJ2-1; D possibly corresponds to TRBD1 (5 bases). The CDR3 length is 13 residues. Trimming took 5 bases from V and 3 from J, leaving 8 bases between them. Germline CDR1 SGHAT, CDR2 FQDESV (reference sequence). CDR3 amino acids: CASSRGFYNEQFF. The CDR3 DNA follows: TGTGCCAGCAGCAGGGGCTTCTACAATGAGCAGTTCTTC.

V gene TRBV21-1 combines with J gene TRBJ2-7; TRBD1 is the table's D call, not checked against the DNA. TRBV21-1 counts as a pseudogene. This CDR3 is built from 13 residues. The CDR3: CASCDRGYYEQYF. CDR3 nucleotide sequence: TGTGCCAGCTGTGACAGGGGGTACTACGAGCAGTACTTC.

The CDR3 loop reads CASSSPGTGRLEQYF. CDR3 coding DNA: TGTGCCAGCAGCTCGCCGGGGACAGGCCGCCTTGAGCAGTACTTC. The V and J genes are TRBV7-2 and TRBJ2-7, with 8 bases lining up with TRBD1. The J segment lost 7 bases and the V segment lost 4 bases, leaving 12 bases of the junction unmatched. The CDR3 loop spans 15 amino acids. The germline V gene encodes CDR1 SGHTA and CDR2 FQGNSA.

The CDR3 is CASSLGLPSYEQYF. Here the CDR3 DNA reads TGCGCCAGCAGCTTGGGACTTCCTTCCTACGAGCAGTACTTC. The chain is built from TRBV5-1 and TRBJ2-7; D is ambiguous. Germline CDR1 is SGHRS and CDR2 is YFSETQ. V was cut by 0 bases and J by 1 base, with 8 bases left in between. This CDR3 is built from 14 residues.

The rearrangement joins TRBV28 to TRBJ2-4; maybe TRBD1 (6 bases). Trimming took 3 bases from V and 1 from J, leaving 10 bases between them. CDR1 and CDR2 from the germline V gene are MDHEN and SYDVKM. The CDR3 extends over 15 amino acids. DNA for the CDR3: TGTGCCAGCAGTTTTTTACAGGGTGCCAAAAACATTCAGTACTTC. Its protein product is CASSFLQGAKNIQYF.

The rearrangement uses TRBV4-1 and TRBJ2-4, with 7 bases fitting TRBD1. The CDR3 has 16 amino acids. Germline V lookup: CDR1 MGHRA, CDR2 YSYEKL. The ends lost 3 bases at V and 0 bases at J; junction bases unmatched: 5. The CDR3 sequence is CASSQDRTLAKNIQYF. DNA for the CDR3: TGCGCCAGCAGCCAGGACAGGACCCTAGCCAAAAACATTCAGTACTTC.

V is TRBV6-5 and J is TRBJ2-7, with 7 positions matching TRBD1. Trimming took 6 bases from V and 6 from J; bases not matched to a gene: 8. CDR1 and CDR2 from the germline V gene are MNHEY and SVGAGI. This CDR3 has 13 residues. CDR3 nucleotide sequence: TGTGCCAGCAGGTGGGACAGCCCTACCGAGCAGTACTTC. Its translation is CASRWDSPTEQYF.

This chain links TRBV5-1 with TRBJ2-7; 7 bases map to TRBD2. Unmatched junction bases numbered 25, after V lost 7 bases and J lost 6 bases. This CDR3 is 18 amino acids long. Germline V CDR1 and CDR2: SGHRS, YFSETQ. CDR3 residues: CASGYSPVVGGIPAEQYF. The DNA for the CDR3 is TGCGCCAGCGGTTATTCACCCGTCGTGGGGGGGATCCCTGCCGAGCAGTACTTC.

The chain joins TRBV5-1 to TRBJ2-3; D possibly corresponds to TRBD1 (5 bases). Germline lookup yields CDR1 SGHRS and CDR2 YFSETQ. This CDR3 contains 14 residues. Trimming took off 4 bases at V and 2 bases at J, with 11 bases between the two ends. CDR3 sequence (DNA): TGCGCCAGCAGCCGTTCAGGGATCACAGATACGCAGTATTTT. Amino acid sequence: CASSRSGITDTQYF.

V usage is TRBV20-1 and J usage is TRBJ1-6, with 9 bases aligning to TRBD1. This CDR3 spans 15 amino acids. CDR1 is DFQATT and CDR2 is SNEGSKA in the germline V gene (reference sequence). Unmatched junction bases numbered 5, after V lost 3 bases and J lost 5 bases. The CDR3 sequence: CSASRDRVDNSPLHF. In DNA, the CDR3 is TGCAGTGCTAGTCGGGACAGGGTAGATAATTCACCCCTCCACTTT.

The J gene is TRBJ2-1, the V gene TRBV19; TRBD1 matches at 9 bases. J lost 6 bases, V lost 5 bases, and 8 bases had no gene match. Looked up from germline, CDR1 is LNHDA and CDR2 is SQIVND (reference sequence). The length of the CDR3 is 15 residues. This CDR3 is CASSVRDRAVNEQFF. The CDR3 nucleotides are TGTGCCAGTAGTGTCCGGGACAGGGCGGTCAATGAGCAGTTCTTC.

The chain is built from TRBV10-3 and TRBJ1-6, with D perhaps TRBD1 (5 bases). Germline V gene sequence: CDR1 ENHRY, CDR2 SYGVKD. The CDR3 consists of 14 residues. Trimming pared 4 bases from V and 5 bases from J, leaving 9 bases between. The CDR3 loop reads CAISAGPNNSPLHF. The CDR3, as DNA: TGTGCCATCAGTGCAGGGCCGAATAATTCACCCCTCCACTTT.

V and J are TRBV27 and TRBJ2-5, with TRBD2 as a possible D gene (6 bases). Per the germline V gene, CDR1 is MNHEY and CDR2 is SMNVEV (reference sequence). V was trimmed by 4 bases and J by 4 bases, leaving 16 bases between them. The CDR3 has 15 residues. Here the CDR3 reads CASSSSVSEGETQYF. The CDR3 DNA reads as TGTGCCAGCAGTTCCAGCGTTTCGGAGGGAGAGACCCAGTACTTC.

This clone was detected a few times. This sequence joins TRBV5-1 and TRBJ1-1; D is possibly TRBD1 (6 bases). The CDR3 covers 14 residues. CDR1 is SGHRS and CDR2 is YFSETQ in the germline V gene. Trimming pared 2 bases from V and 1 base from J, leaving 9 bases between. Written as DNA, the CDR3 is TGCGCCAGCAGCTTCCGGGACACGAACACTGAAGCTTTCTTT. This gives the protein CASSFRDTNTEAFF. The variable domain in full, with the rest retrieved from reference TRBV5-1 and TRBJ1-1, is KAGVTQTPRYLIKTRGQQVTLSCSPISGHRSVSWYQQTPGQGLQFLFEYFSETQRNKGNFPGRFSGRQFSNSRSEMNVSTLELGDSALYLCASSFRDTNTEAFFGQGTRLTVV.

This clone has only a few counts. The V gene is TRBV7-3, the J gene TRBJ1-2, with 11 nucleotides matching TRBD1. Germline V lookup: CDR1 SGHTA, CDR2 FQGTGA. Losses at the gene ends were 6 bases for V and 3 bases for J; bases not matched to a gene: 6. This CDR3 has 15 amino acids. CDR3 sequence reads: CASRDPGQGDYGYTF. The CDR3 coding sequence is TGTGCCAGCAGGGACCCGGGACAGGGGGACTATGGCTACACCTTC.

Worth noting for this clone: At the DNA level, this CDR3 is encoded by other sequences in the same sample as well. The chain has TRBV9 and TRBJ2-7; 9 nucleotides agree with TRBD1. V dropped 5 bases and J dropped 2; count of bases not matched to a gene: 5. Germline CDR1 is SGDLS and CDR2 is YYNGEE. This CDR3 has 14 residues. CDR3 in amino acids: CASSTGTGTYEQYF. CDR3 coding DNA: TGTGCCAGCAGTACCGGGACAGGGACCTACGAGCAGTACTTC.

The CDR3 region has the DNA TGTGCCAGCAGTGAAGCGCTTCTCGGCGGTCTGAACACTGAAGCTTTCTTT. Residues: CASSEALLGGLNTEAFF. The chain couples TRBV2 to TRBJ1-1; no definite D call. CDR1 and CDR2 (germline): SNHLY, FYNNEI. This CDR3 region has 17 residues. V dropped 0 bases and J dropped 0 bases, with 14 bases sitting between them.

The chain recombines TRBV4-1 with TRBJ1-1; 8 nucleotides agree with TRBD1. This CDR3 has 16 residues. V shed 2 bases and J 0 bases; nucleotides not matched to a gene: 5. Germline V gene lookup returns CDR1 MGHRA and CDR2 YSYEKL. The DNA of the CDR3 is TGCGCCAGCAGCCAACCCCAGGGGGCCTTGAACACTGAAGCTTTCTTT. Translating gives CASSQPQGALNTEAFF.

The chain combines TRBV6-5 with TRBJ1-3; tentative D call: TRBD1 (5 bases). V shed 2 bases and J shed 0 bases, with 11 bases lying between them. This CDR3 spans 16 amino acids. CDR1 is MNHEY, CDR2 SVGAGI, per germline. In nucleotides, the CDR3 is TGTGCCAGCAGTTACACCGGACACCTCTCTGGAAACACCATATATTTT. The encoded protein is CASSYTGHLSGNTIYF.

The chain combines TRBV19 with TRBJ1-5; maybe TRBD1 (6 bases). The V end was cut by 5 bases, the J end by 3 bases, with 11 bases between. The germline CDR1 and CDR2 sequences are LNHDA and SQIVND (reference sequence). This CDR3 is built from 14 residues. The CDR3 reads CASSGHRDNQPQHF. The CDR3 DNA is TGTGCCAGTAGTGGGCACAGGGACAATCAGCCCCAGCATTTT.

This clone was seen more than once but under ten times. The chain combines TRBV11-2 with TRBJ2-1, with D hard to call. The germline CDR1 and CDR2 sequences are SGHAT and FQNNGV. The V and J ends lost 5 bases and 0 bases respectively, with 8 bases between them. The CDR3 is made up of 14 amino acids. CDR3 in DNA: TGTGCCAGCAGCCTGCTCGGCTCCTACAATGAGCAGTTCTTC. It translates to CASSLLGSYNEQFF.

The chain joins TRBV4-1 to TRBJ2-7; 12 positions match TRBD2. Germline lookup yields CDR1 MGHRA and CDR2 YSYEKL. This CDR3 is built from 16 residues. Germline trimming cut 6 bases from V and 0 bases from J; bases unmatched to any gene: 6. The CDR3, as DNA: TGCGCCAGCAGGTCTTCGACTAGCGGGGGCTCCTACGAGCAGTACTTC. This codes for CASRSSTSGGSYEQYF.